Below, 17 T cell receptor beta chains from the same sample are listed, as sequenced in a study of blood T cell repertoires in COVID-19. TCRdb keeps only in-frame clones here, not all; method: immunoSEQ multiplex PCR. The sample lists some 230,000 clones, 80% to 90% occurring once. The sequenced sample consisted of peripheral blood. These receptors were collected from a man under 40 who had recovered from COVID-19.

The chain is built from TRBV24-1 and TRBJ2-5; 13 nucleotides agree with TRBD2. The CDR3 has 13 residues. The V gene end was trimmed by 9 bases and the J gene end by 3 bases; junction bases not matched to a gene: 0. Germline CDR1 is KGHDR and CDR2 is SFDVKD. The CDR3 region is CATGTSGEETQYF. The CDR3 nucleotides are TGTGCCACCGGGACTAGCGGGGAAGAGACCCAGTACTTC.

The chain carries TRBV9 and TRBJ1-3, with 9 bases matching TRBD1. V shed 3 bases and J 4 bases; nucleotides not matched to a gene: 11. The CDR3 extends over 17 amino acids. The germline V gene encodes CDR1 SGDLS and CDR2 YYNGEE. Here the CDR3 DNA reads TGTGCCAGCAGCGAAAAGAGGACAGGGGAAACCGGAAACACCATATATTTT. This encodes CASSEKRTGETGNTIYF.

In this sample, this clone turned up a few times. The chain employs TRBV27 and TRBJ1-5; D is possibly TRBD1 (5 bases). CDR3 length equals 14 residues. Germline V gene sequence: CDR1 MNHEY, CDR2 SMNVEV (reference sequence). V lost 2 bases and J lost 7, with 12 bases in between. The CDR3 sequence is CASSLAGRNQPQHF. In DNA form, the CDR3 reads TGTGCCAGCAGTTTAGCGGGGCGGAACCAGCCCCAGCATTTT.

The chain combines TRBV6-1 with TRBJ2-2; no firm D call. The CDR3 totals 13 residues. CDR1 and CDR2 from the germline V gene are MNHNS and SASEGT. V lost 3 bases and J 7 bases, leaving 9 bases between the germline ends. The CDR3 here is CASSEARVGELFF. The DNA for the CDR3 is TGTGCCAGCAGTGAGGCCCGTGTCGGGGAGCTGTTTTTT.

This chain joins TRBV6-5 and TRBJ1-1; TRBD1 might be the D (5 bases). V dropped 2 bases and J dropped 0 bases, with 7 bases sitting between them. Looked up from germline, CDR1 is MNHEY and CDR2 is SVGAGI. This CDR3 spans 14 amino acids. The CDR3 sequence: CASSYRGMNTEAFF. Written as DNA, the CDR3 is TGTGCCAGCAGTTACAGGGGTATGAACACTGAAGCTTTCTTT.

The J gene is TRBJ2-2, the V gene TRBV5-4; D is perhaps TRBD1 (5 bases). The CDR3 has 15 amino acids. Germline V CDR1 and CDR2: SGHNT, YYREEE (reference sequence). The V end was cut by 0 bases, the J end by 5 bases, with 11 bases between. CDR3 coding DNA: TGTGCCAGCAGCTTGGACAACAGGCAAACCGGGGAGCTGTTTTTT. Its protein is CASSLDNRQTGELFF.

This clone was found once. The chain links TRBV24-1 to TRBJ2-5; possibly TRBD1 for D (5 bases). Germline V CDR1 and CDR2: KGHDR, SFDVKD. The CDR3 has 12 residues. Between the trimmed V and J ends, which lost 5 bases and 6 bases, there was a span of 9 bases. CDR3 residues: CATSGAGKTQYF. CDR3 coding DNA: TGTGCCACCAGTGGGGCAGGGAAGACCCAGTACTTC.

Written as DNA, the CDR3 is TGCGCCAGCAGCCAAGATTTGGGGGCGTACACCATATATTTT. It codes for CASSQDLGAYTIYF. V usage is TRBV4-3 and J usage is TRBJ1-3, with D possibly TRBD1 on 6 matching bases. CDR3 length equals 14 residues. V gave up 0 bases and J gave up 8 bases, with 11 bases separating them. The germline V gene has CDR1 LGHNA and CDR2 YSLEER.

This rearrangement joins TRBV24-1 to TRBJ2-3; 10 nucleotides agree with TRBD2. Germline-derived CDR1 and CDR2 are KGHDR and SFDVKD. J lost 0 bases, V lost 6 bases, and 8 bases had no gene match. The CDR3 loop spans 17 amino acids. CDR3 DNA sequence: TGTGCCACCAGTTTAGCGGGGGGCATAACTAGCACAGATACGCAGTATTTT. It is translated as CATSLAGGITSTDTQYF.

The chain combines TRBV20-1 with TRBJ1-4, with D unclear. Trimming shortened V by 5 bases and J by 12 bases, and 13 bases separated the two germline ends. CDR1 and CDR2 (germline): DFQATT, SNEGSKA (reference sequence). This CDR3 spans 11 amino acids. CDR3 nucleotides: TGCAGTGCTGCCCCGGCGGGCGAACTGTTTTTT. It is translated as CSAAPAGELFF.

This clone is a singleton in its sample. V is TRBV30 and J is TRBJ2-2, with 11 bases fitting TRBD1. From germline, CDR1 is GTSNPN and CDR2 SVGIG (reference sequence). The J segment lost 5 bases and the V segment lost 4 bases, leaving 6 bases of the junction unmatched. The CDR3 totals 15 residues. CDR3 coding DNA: TGTGCCTGGACCCCCGGGACAGGGGGGACCGGGGAGCTGTTTTTT. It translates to CAWTPGTGGTGELFF.

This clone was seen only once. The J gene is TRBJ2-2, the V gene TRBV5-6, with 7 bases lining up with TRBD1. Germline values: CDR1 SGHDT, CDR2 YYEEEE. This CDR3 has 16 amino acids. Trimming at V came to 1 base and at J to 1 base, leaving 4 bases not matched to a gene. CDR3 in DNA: TGTGCCAGCAGCTTGAGTAGACAGGGGAACACCGGGGAGCTGTTTTTT. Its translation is CASSLSRQGNTGELFF.

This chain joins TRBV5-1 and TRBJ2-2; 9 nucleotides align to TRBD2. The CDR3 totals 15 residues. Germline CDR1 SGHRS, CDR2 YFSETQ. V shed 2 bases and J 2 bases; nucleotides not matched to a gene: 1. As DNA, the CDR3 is TGCGCCAGCAGCTTAGCGGGGGGTAACACCGGGGAGCTGTTTTTT. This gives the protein CASSLAGGNTGELFF. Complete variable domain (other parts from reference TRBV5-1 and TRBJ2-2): KAGVTQTPRYLIKTRGQQVTLSCSPISGHRSVSWYQQTPGQGLQFLFEYFSETQRNKGNFPGRFSGRQFSNSRSEMNVSTLELGDSALYLCASSLAGGNTGELFFGEGSRLTVL.

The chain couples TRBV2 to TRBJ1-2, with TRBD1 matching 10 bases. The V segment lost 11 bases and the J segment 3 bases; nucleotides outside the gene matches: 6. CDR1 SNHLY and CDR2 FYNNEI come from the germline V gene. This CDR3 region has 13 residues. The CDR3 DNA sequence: TGTGCCGGCTCCGGACAGGGGGACTATGGCTACACCTTC. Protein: CAGSGQGDYGYTF.

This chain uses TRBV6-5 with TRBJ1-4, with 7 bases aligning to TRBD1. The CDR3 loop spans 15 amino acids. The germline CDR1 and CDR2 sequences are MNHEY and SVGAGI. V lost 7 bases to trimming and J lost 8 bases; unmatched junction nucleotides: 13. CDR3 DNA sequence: TGTGCCAGCACCCGGGCGGCAGGGGGAGGAGAAAAACTGTTTTTT. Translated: CASTRAAGGGEKLFF.

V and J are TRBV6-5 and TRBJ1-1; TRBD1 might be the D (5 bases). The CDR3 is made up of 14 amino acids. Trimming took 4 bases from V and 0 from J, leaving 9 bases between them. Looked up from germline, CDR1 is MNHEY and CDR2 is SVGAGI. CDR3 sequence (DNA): TGTGCCAGCAGTTGGGGCACAATGAACACTGAAGCTTTCTTT. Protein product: CASSWGTMNTEAFF.

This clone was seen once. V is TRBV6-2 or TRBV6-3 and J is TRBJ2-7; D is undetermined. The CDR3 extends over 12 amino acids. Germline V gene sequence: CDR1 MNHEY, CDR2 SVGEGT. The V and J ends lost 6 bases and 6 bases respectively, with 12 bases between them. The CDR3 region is CASSYPQVEQYF. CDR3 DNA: TGTGCCAGCAGCTATCCCCAGGTCGAGCAGTACTTC.